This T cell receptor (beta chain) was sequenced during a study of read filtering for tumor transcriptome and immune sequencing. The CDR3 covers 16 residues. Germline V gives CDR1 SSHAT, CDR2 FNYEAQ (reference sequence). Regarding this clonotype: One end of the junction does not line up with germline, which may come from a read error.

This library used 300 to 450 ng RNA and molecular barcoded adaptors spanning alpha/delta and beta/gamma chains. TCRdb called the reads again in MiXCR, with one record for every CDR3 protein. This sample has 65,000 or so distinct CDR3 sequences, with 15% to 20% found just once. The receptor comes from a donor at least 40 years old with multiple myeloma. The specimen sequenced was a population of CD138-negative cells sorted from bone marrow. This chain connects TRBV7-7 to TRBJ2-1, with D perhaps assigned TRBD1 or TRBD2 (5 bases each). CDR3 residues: CASSLAGTSPYNEQFF. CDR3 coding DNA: TGTGCTAGCAGCTTAGCCGGGACCTCCCCCTACAATGAGCAGTTCTTC.